Listed here is a single T cell receptor beta chain. What it binds is not known. Sequencing was designed to attain a depth spanning 1 in 200,000 to 1 in 1 million T cells. TCRdb's table, derived via immunoSEQ multiplex PCR, lists solely in-frame clones and lacks some. The sample comprises fewer than 150,000 clones, approximately 80% of which are singletons, and around 3% rests with the top ten. Germline V gene sequence: CDR1 SNHLY, CDR2 FYNNEI. The CDR3 has 15 residues. V shed 1 base and J shed 0 bases, with 6 bases lying between them. This sample is drawn from a study of cytotoxic CD8 clonotypes in ibrutinib-treated CLL. Study background: Samples yielded averages of 200,000 to 300,000 productive templates and about 100,000 productive rearrangements.

Overall study findings and caveats: Clonality went up at the time of ibrutinib response, stayed stable in sustained remission, and later dropped back toward its baseline level at progression. With treatment, public clonotypes, which were uncommon, either contracted or remained stable.

The sample was PBMCs, taken after 24 months of ibrutinib treatment. This chain uses TRBV2 with TRBJ1-4; D remains unclear. The source of this sequence is a human donor with chronic lymphocytic leukemia. DNA for the CDR3: TGTGCCAGCAGTGAAGTCTATGCAACTAATGAAAAACTGTTTTTT. Encoded protein: CASSEVYATNEKLFF.